The sequence of this T cell receptor (beta chain) was determined in a study of T cell responses to AZD1222 COVID-19 vaccine. The study, taken as a whole, reports: Spike-specific TCR breadth and depth both grew after two AZD1222 doses. The donor group comprised mostly white British people and more females; the analysis possibly underestimated clonal diversity. Reportedly, nearly half of unique spike TCRs recognized epitopes outside B.1.351/B.1.1.7 mutations. The study sampled repertoires only after the peak T cell response.

CDR3 length: 14 amino acids. The V end lost 5 bases, the J end lost 5 bases, and 10 bases lay between the germline ends. Germline-derived CDR1 and CDR2 are SGHAT and FQNNGV. Concerning this clone: As yet, its antigen is unknown.

The assay was immunoSEQ multiplex PCR, and TCRdb's table has in-frame clones only and misses some. The table includes over 50,000 clones, 65% to 85% detected once. The TCR originated in an adult in good health. The specimen comprised peripheral blood, sampled on day 0 of AZD1222 vaccination. The chain carries TRBV11-2 and TRBJ2-6, with no clear D. DNA of the CDR3: TGTGCCAGCAGCACTATTCCCTGGGCCAACGTCCTGACTTTC. Translation gives CASSTIPWANVLTF.